This T cell receptor beta chain was sequenced for a study of OX40 agonist ivuxolimab in advanced cancers. Study-level background: Mean age approximately 66 years, range 23 to 79; around 80% male. Notes on the study in general: Antigens targeted by the expanded peripheral T cells were not determined.

Comment on this clone: Its antigen is unknown.

The CDR3 runs to 16 residues. Germline assignment: CDR1 SGHRS and CDR2 YFSETQ. Between the trimmed V and J ends, which lost 4 bases and 3 bases, there was a span of 18 bases. Here immunoSEQ multiplex PCR was the method, and the copy in TCRdb shows in-frame clones only, minus some. The data hold under 70,000 clones, with roughly 84% observed a single time. The rearrangement uses TRBV5-1 and TRBJ2-3; tentative D call: TRBD2 (6 bases). The receptor was isolated from an adult with an advanced solid tumor such as melanoma, head and neck, liver or kidney cancer. This material consisted of CD4+ or CD8+ T cells sorted from blood, taken in a trial of the OX40 agonist ivuxolimab. DNA of the CDR3: TGCGCCAGCAGCCCCCGGGGAGATGGGGGGACAGATACGCAGTATTTT. Protein product: CASSPRGDGGTDTQYF.